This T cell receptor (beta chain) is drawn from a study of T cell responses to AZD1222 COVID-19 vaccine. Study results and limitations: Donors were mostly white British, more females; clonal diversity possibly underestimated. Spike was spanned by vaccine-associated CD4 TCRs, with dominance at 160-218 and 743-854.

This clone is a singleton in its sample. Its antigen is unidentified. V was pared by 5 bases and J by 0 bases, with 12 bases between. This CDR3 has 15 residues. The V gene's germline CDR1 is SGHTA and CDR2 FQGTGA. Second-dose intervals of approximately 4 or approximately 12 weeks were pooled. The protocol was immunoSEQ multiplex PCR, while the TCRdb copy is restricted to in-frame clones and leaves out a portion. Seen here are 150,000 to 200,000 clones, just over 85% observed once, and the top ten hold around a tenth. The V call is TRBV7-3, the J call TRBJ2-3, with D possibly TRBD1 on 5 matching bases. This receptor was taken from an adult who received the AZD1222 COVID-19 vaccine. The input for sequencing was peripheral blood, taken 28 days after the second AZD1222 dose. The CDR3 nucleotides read TGTGCCAGCAGCCCTAGTAGGGGTAGCACAGATACGCAGTATTTT. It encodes CASSPSRGSTDTQYF.